These 10 T cell receptor beta chains were all obtained from the same sample, sequenced in a study of a mutant IDH1 vaccine in newly diagnosed glioma. The time point denotes: week 23, last vaccination. Every vaccination contained 300 ug of the mutant IDH1 20-mer peptide and was paired with topical imiquimod. Here immunoSEQ multiplex PCR was the method, and the copy in TCRdb shows in-frame clones only, minus some. The sample yields roughly 60,000 clones, about 85% seen once. The antigens these receptors bind are not known. The input for sequencing was PBMCs, taken from a glioma patient whose treatment included an IDH1 peptide vaccine. These TCRs come from a man aged 25 to 40 with glioma.

The chain employs TRBV5-4 and TRBJ1-2; the D is unclear. CDR3 length equals 16 residues. Deletions cut 0 bases from V and 4 bases from J, with 16 bases between. In germline, CDR1 is SGHNT, CDR2 YYREEE (reference sequence). This CDR3 is CASSLGVEGVFYGYTF. As DNA, the CDR3 is TGTGCCAGCAGCTTGGGGGTGGAGGGTGTATTCTATGGCTACACCTTC.

This clone has a single count. The chain uses TRBV13 and TRBJ2-7; D unclear. Germline V CDR1 and CDR2: PRHDT, FYEKMQ (reference sequence). V was cut by 2 bases and J by 2 bases, with 10 bases left in between. The CDR3 has 14 amino acids. CDR3 loop: CASSLSRETYEQYF. In DNA, the CDR3 is TGTGCCAGCAGCTTAAGTAGGGAAACCTACGAGCAGTACTTC.

The chain links TRBV2 to TRBJ1-5; D may be TRBD1 (6 bases). Trimming left V 6 bases short and J 0 bases short, with 21 bases between. CDR3 length equals 18 residues. Germline CDR1 reads SNHLY; CDR2 reads FYNNEI. Written as DNA, the CDR3 is TGTGCCAGCAGGCCCGGTCGAGGGGGAACTCATAGCAATCAGCCCCAGCATTTT. Amino acid sequence: CASRPGRGGTHSNQPQHF.

This chain joins TRBV2 and TRBJ1-1; D ambiguous. Germline CDR1 reads SNHLY; CDR2 reads FYNNEI. CDR3 length: 12 residues. V lost 3 bases, J lost 10 bases, and 12 bases lay in between. CDR3 protein: CASSDERARAFF. CDR3 nucleotides: TGTGCCAGCAGTGACGAAAGGGCAAGAGCTTTCTTT. Full variable domain (outside the CDR3, taken from reference TRBV2 and TRBJ1-1): EPEVTQTPSHQVTQMGQEVILRCVPISNHLYFYWYRQILGQKVEFLVSFYNNEISEKSEIFDDQFSVERPDGSNFTLKIRSTKLEDSAMYFCASSDERARAFFGQGTRLTVV.

The chain is built from TRBV5-4 and TRBJ2-3; D perhaps matches TRBD1 (5 bases). V was shortened by 2 bases and J by 2 bases, with 12 bases between the two germline ends. The CDR3 runs 15 residues. Germline assignment: CDR1 SGHNT and CDR2 YYREEE (reference sequence). The CDR3 bases are TGTGCCAGCAGCTTTCCCAGGGCCCCCACAGATACGCAGTATTTT. Translation gives CASSFPRAPTDTQYF.

This clone was counted between two and nine times. The chain couples TRBV27 to TRBJ1-4; D uncertain. The ends were cut back, 2 bases at V and 7 bases at J, with 14 bases in the middle. CDR3 length: 15 residues. The germline V gene encodes CDR1 MNHEY and CDR2 SMNVEV (reference sequence). The CDR3 sequence is CASSLLPQTGEKLFF. CDR3 bases: TGTGCCAGCAGTTTACTCCCCCAGACCGGTGAAAAACTGTTTTTT.

This clone has a single count. The rearrangement links TRBV10-3 to TRBJ1-1; D gene ambiguous. This CDR3 region has 12 residues. V dropped 6 bases and J dropped 6 bases, with 11 bases sitting between them. Germline V CDR1 and CDR2: ENHRY, SYGVKD. The DNA of the CDR3 is TGTGCCATCAGCCCACTCCCTCCTGAAGCTTTCTTT. Translation: CAISPLPPEAFF.

The chain carries TRBV5-5 and TRBJ2-1; 12 bases are shared with TRBD2. With 0 bases clipped from V and 6 bases from J, the junction kept 7 bases outside the gene matches. Germline CDR1 and CDR2: SGHKS and YYEKEE (reference sequence). The length of the CDR3 is 17 residues. Here the CDR3 reads CASSLVASGGAGNEQFF. CDR3 sequence (DNA): TGTGCCAGCAGCTTGGTGGCTAGCGGGGGGGCCGGCAATGAGCAGTTCTTC.

The CDR3 DNA reads as TGTGCCAGCAGCTCATTTTCACAGGGGGTCGGTGGCCAAGAGACCCAGTACTTC. It encodes CASSSFSQGVGGQETQYF. This chain connects TRBV7-9 to TRBJ2-5, with 8 nucleotides matching TRBD1. With V trimmed by 4 bases and J by 1 base, 14 bases remained unmatched. This CDR3 has 18 amino acids. Germline V lookup: CDR1 SEHNR, CDR2 FQNEAQ (reference sequence). Looking up the rest from reference TRBV7-9 and TRBJ2-5 gives the full variable domain: DTGVSQNPRHKITKRGQNVTFRCDPISEHNRLYWYRQTLGQGPEFLTYFQNEAQLEKSRLLSDRFSAERPKGSFSTLEIQRTEQGDSAMYLCASSSFSQGVGGQETQYFGPGTRLLVL.

The CDR3 region is CASSLGDRGQNIQYF. The CDR3 bases are TGCGCCAGCAGCTTGGGGGACAGGGGGCAAAACATTCAGTACTTC. The chain couples TRBV5-1 to TRBJ2-4; 12 nucleotides agree with TRBD1. Germline V gives CDR1 SGHRS, CDR2 YFSETQ. V lost 0 bases to trimming and J lost 5 bases; unmatched junction nucleotides: 0. The CDR3 has 15 amino acids.